The next 14 T cell receptor beta chains were all read from a single sample in a study of blood T cell repertoires in COVID-19. Produced via immunoSEQ multiplex PCR; TCRdb's table is partial and in-frame only. The repertoire holds under 200,000 clones, with 83% as singletons. Sequencing was performed on peripheral blood. The receptor set was obtained from a woman aged 80 or over with acute or convalescent COVID-19.

The chain carries TRBV4-2 and TRBJ1-2; weak D call: TRBD1 (6 bases). V lost 1 base to trimming and J lost 3 bases, with 9 bases between them. CDR1 is LGHNA, CDR2 YNFKEQ, per germline. The CDR3 totals 14 residues. CDR3 in DNA: TGTGCCAGCAGCCAAGTAGGGGGTGACTATGGCTACACCTTC. This sequence encodes CASSQVGGDYGYTF.

This chain connects TRBV5-5 to TRBJ1-2; tentatively, D is TRBD1 (6 bases). The CDR3 spans 16 residues. CDR1 SGHKS and CDR2 YYEKEE come from the germline V gene (reference sequence). V was shortened by 0 bases and J by 8 bases, with 20 bases between the two germline ends. CDR3 DNA: TGTGCCAGCAGCTTGGTGTCATCGGCAGGGGCCATAGGCTACACCTTC. Its translation is CASSLVSSAGAIGYTF.

The J gene is TRBJ1-2, the V gene TRBV9; no firm D call. Germline CDR1 SGDLS, CDR2 YYNGEE. V lost 7 bases, J lost 7 bases, and 14 bases lay in between. There are 12 residues in the CDR3. The CDR3 DNA reads as TGTGCCAGCTCGTTCCCGGGGAGTGGCTACACCTTC. Protein: CASSFPGSGYTF. The whole variable domain, remainder taken from reference TRBV9 and TRBJ1-2, is DSGVTQTPKHLITATGQRVTLRCSPRSGDLSVYWYQQSLDQGLQFLIQYYNGEERAKGNILERFSAQQFPDLHSELNLSSLELGDSALYFCASSFPGSGYTFGSGTRLTVV.

CDR3 region: CASSYGQPQASYGYTF. CDR3 nucleotide sequence: TGTGCCAGCAGTTACGGACAGCCCCAGGCCTCCTATGGCTACACCTTC. The V and J genes are TRBV6-6 and TRBJ1-2; tentative D call: TRBD1 (6 bases). The V gene's germline CDR1 is MNHNY and CDR2 SVGAGI (reference sequence). V was shortened by 2 bases and J by 4 bases, with 17 bases between the two germline ends. This CDR3 has 16 amino acids.

The V call is TRBV7-9, the J call TRBJ1-1, with a weak D call TRBD1 (5 bases). CDR3 length equals 12 residues. Germline V CDR1 and CDR2: SEHNR, FQNEAQ (reference sequence). Trimming took 6 bases from V and 6 from J, leaving 11 bases between them. The CDR3 loop is CASSWSGAEAFF. The CDR3 DNA sequence: TGTGCCAGCAGTTGGTCGGGGGCTGAAGCTTTCTTT. Supplemented by reference TRBV7-9 and TRBJ1-1, the full variable domain reads DTGVSQNPRHKITKRGQNVTFRCDPISEHNRLYWYRQTLGQGPEFLTYFQNEAQLEKSRLLSDRFSAERPKGSFSTLEIQRTEQGDSAMYLCASSWSGAEAFFGQGTRLTVV.

V usage is TRBV7-8 and J usage is TRBJ1-5; 9 nucleotides agree with TRBD1. CDR3 length: 15 amino acids. After removal of 0 bases from V and 4 bases from J, the junction contained 1 base not matched to a gene. Germline V gene sequence: CDR1 SGHVS, CDR2 FQNEAQ. The CDR3 protein is CASSLATGGNQPQHF. Here the CDR3 DNA reads TGTGCCAGCAGCTTAGCGACAGGGGGGAATCAGCCCCAGCATTTT. Supplemented by reference TRBV7-8 and TRBJ1-5, the full variable domain reads GAGVSQSPRYKVAKRGQDVALRCDPISGHVSLFWYQQALGQGPEFLTYFQNEAQLDKSGLPSDRFFAERPEGSVSTLKIQRTQQEDSAVYLCASSLATGGNQPQHFGDGTRLSIL.

This sequence joins TRBV3-1 (or the pseudogene TRBV3-2) and TRBJ1-5; TRBD1 might be the D (5 bases). CDR1 and CDR2 from the germline V gene are LGHDT and YNNKEL (reference sequence). Trimming shortened V by 0 bases and J by 3 bases, and 9 bases separated the two germline ends. This CDR3 has 15 residues. CDR3 coding DNA: TGTGCCAGCAGCCAAGATTGGGGGGACAATCAGCCCCAGCATTTT. Amino acid sequence: CASSQDWGDNQPQHF.

CDR3 DNA sequence: TGTGCCAGCAGCTTAGGAGATTACGAGCAGTACTTC. The encoded protein is CASSLGDYEQYF. V usage is TRBV7-8 and J usage is TRBJ2-7; no definite D call. Germline lookup yields CDR1 SGHVS and CDR2 FQNEAQ. The CDR3 is made up of 12 amino acids. V gave up 1 base and J gave up 4 bases, with 5 bases separating them.

CDR3: CASGGETVGGYTF. The DNA for the CDR3 is TGTGCCAGCGGGGGGGAGACGGTGGGCGGCTACACCTTC. This chain uses TRBV19 with TRBJ1-2, with a tentative D call TRBD1 (5 bases). This CDR3 has 13 residues. Trimming removed 9 bases from V and 8 bases from J, with 19 bases in between. Germline CDR1 LNHDA, CDR2 SQIVND (reference sequence).

The chain carries TRBV5-8 and TRBJ2-4; D remains ambiguous. This CDR3 is 15 amino acids long. Trimming shortened V by 0 bases and J by 9 bases, and 16 bases separated the two germline ends. Looked up from germline, CDR1 is SGHTS and CDR2 is YDEGEE. The CDR3, as DNA: TGTGCCAGCAGCTTGGTCGACGGGTTTCGATCCATTCAGTACTTC. It yields the protein CASSLVDGFRSIQYF. The whole variable domain, filled in from reference TRBV5-8 and TRBJ2-4, reads EAGVTQSPTHLIKTRGQQATLRCSPISGHTSVYWYQQALGLGLQFLLWYDEGEERNRGNFPPRFSGRQFPNYSSELNVNALELEDSALYLCASSLVDGFRSIQYFGAGTRLSVL.

The rearrangement joins TRBV5-1 to TRBJ2-3, with D perhaps matching TRBD1 (6 bases). Trimming shortened V by 4 bases and J by 4 bases, and 13 bases separated the two germline ends. CDR3 length: 14 residues. Germline lookup yields CDR1 SGHRS and CDR2 YFSETQ. CDR3 sequence reads: CASSDTQGSDTQYF. The CDR3 nucleotides are TGCGCCAGCAGCGATACACAGGGATCAGATACGCAGTATTTT.

This chain joins TRBV28 and TRBJ1-2; 8 bases map to TRBD1. The CDR3 spans 17 residues. The V gene's germline CDR1 is MDHEN and CDR2 SYDVKM. The V and J ends lost 3 bases and 5 bases, in that order; junction bases with no gene match: 14. Here the CDR3 reads CASSLDAGGASGYGYTF. The CDR3 region has the DNA TGTGCCAGCAGTTTGGACGCAGGGGGCGCGTCCGGATATGGCTACACCTTC.

This clone was found a few times. The rearrangement joins TRBV5-4 to TRBJ1-2, with D possibly TRBD1 on 5 matching bases. Germline V gene sequence: CDR1 SGHNT, CDR2 YYREEE (reference sequence). The germline V and J ends were trimmed by 0 bases and 1 base, with 10 bases remaining between them. The CDR3 has 15 residues. The CDR3 nucleotides are TGTGCCAGCAGCTTGGACCCCAGGGATAACTATGGCTACACCTTC. This codes for CASSLDPRDNYGYTF.

The V gene is TRBV4-2, the J gene TRBJ1-6; a possible D gene is TRBD1 (5 bases). Germline-derived CDR1 and CDR2 are LGHNA and YNFKEQ. V was shortened by 7 bases and J by 7 bases, with 14 bases between the two germline ends. This CDR3 contains 14 residues. The CDR3 spells CASTRWGQNSPLHF. CDR3 sequence (DNA): TGTGCCAGCACCAGATGGGGCCAAAATTCACCCCTCCACTTT.